This T cell receptor (beta chain) was documented in a study of blood T cell repertoires in COVID-19. Overall study context: COVID-19 samples, acute and convalescent, were from the United States, Italy and Spain.

The authors' processing: The assay estimated nucleated cells by amplifying reference gene primers. TCRdb's table, derived via immunoSEQ multiplex PCR, lists solely in-frame clones and lacks some. V and J calls and clone size are copied from that table; D and trimming were computed from the DNA. The table includes roughly 38,000 clones, around 76% detected once. This CDR3 has 14 amino acids. Trimming cost V 4 bases and J 6 bases; bases outside gene matches: 7. The germline V gene encodes CDR1 SGHRS and CDR2 YFSETQ. This clonotype was obtained from a man aged 70 or older with active or convalescent COVID-19. This chain joins TRBV5-1 and TRBJ2-7; 10 nucleotides agree with TRBD1. Sequencing used peripheral blood. The CDR3 loop is CASSIRDRGTEQYF. For the CDR3, the DNA is TGCGCCAGCAGCATAAGGGACAGGGGTACCGAGCAGTACTTC.